Described below is a single TCR beta chain sequence and its context. Per the original data handling: Amplifying reference gene primers gave estimates of nucleated cell counts. Method: immunoSEQ multiplex PCR; TCRdb's copy keeps in-frame clones and lacks some. V, J and clone size are taken as reported in that table, and D and trimming were inferred from the DNA itself. In the table there are tens of thousands of clones, about 85% of which are singletons. These data originate in a study of blood T cell repertoires in COVID-19. About the study: Specimens from acute and convalescent COVID-19 originated in the United States, Italy and Spain. Nucleic acid was either cDNA or gDNA, and it came from T cells, B-cell-depleted T cells, or PBMCs.

CDR1 is SGHDT and CDR2 is YYEEEE in the germline V gene. V gave up 3 bases and J gave up 5 bases, with 4 bases separating them. The CDR3 covers 11 residues. The TCR was taken from a woman of 80 years or more with active or convalescent COVID-19. This sequence joins TRBV5-6 and TRBJ2-3; no clear D. Material: peripheral blood. The CDR3 is CASSSLDTQYF. DNA for the CDR3: TGTGCCAGCAGCTCGTTAGATACGCAGTATTTT. Looking up the rest from reference TRBV5-6 and TRBJ2-3 gives the full variable domain: DAGVTQSPTHLIKTRGQQVTLRCSPKSGHDTVSWYQQALGQGPQFIFQYYEEEERQRGNFPDRFSGHQFPNYSSELNVNALLLGDSALYLCASSSLDTQYFGPGTRLTVL.